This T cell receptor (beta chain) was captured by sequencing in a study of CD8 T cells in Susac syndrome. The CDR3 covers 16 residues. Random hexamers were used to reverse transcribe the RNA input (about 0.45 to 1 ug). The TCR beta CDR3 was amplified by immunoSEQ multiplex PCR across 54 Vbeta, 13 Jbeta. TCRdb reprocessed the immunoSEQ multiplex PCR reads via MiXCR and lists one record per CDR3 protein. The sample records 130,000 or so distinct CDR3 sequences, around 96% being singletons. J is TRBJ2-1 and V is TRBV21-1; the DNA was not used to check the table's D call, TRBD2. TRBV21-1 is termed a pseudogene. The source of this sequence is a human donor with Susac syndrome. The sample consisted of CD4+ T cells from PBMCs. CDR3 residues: CASTISGTSCYNEQFF. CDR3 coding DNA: TGTGCCAGCACCATTTCCGGGACTAGCTGCTACAATGAGCAGTTCTTC.